Listed below are T cell receptor beta chains from one sample, sequenced in a study of T-cell reconstitution after alpha-beta-depleted transplantation in children. MiXCR was run by TCRdb on the PCR reads, yielding one entry per CDR3 protein. The sample consists of approximately 240,000 distinct CDR3 sequences, approximately 9% of them appearing once. The source was PBMCs from the stem cell graft donor, collected from the stem cell graft. These TCRs come from a human donor who donated a stem cell graft to a child with acute lymphoblastic leukemia. CDR3s include the opening cysteine and the closing phenylalanine or tryptophan. The order of the fields is clone size, V gene, J gene, D gene, CDR3 DNA, CDR3 protein. A D gene is named only where the DNA matches it firmly. The size of a clone is reported for some rows only, either as once, few or many, or as a class for expanded clones.

size: .; V: TRBV11-3; J: TRBJ2-2; D: .; DNA: TGTGCCAGCAGCTCACCGGGACGGGGTGACACCGGGGAGCTGTTTTTT; CDR3: CASSSPGRGDTGELFF
size: many; V: TRBV12-3/TRBV12-4; J: TRBJ2-3; D: .; DNA: TGTGCCAGCAGTCGCCGGGACAGCACAGATACGCAGTATTTT; CDR3: CASSRRDSTDTQYF
size: many; V: TRBV12-3/TRBV12-4; J: TRBJ2-1; D: TRBD2; DNA: TGTGCCAGCAGATGGCGCGGGGGTAGCTCCTACAATGAGCAGTTCTTC; CDR3: CASRWRGGSSYNEQFF
size: few; V: TRBV12-3/TRBV12-4; J: TRBJ1-4; D: .; DNA: TGTGCCAGCAGTTTTTGGGGGAATGAAAAACTGTTTTTT; CDR3: CASSFWGNEKLFF
size: many; V: TRBV5-6; J: TRBJ2-1; D: TRBD2; DNA: TGTGCCAGCTCGGGAGGGGGAAATGAGCAGTTCTTC; CDR3: CASSGGGNEQFF
size: .; V: TRBV7-8; J: TRBJ1-5; D: TRBD1; DNA: TGTGCCAGCAGCTTCACAGGGGACAATCAGCCCCAGCATTTT; CDR3: CASSFTGDNQPQHF
size: few; V: TRBV10-3; J: TRBJ2-6; D: .; DNA: TGTGCCATCAGCGGGGACGCCGGGGCCAACGTCCTGACTTTC; CDR3: CAISGDAGANVLTF
size: many; V: TRBV4-3; J: TRBJ1-1; D: .; DNA: TGCGCCAGCAGCCGCTCAAACAGGGTAAACACTGAAGCTTTCTTT; CDR3: CASSRSNRVNTEAFF
size: .; V: TRBV7-6; J: TRBJ2-1; D: TRBD2; DNA: TGTGCCAGCAGCTTAGTTCCAGCGGGGGGGCAACTCTACAATGAGCAGTTCTTC; CDR3: CASSLVPAGGQLYNEQFF
size: many; V: TRBV9; J: TRBJ2-1; D: TRBD1; DNA: TGTGCCAGCAGCGTAGGATCCCCAGGGGGTAAGCAGTTCTTC; CDR3: CASSVGSPGGKQFF
size: .; V: TRBV11-2; J: TRBJ2-2; D: .; DNA: TGTGCCAGCAGCTTAGATGGTTACACCGGGGAGCTGTTTTTT; CDR3: CASSLDGYTGELFF
size: many; V: TRBV5-6; J: TRBJ2-1; D: .; DNA: TGTGCCAGCAGCTTGGGAGAAGGGCAGCAGTTCTTC; CDR3: CASSLGEGQQFF
size: few; V: TRBV7-9; J: TRBJ1-2; D: .; DNA: TGTGCCAGCAGCGGGATAGGAGCTAGCTACACCTTC; CDR3: CASSGIGASYTF
size: many; V: TRBV10-3; J: TRBJ2-3; D: TRBD2; DNA: TGTGCCATCAGTGAGTCGAGGGGCGGGGGGGCACTCGAGACGCAGTATTTT; CDR3: CAISESRGGGALETQYF
size: .; V: TRBV7-2; J: TRBJ2-3; D: TRBD2; DNA: TGTGCCAGCAGCGTGCACGGGACTACAGACACAGATACGCAGTATTTT; CDR3: CASSVHGTTDTDTQYF
size: many; V: TRBV20-1; J: TRBJ2-1; D: .; DNA: TGCAGTGCTAACAGCGTTAACTCCTACAATGAGCAGTTCTTC; CDR3: CSANSVNSYNEQFF
size: few; V: TRBV5-1; J: TRBJ2-7; D: .; DNA: TGCGCCAGCAGCAGAACATTCCGAGGTTCCTACGAGCAGTACTTC; CDR3: CASSRTFRGSYEQYF
size: .; V: TRBV19; J: TRBJ1-3; D: .; DNA: TGTGCCAGTAGTATACAGGGACCAACCTCTGGAAACACCATATATTTT; CDR3: CASSIQGPTSGNTIYF
size: many; V: TRBV25-1; J: TRBJ1-6; D: TRBD1; DNA: TGTGCCAGCAGTGGGCCCGGGACAGGGTTTCCCTCACCCCTCCACTTT; CDR3: CASSGPGTGFPSPLHF
size: many; V: TRBV25-1; J: TRBJ2-1; D: .; DNA: TGTGCCAGCAGTGAGAATAGTATCGTCGGGGGCAATGAGCAGTTCTTC; CDR3: CASSENSIVGGNEQFF
size: few; V: TRBV7-2; J: TRBJ2-3; D: TRBD2; DNA: TGTGCCAGCAGCAATCATCCGGGACTAGCGCCTCTAGATACGCAGTATTTT; CDR3: CASSNHPGLAPLDTQYF
size: .; V: TRBV12-3/TRBV12-4; J: TRBJ2-2; D: .; DNA: TGTGCCAGCAGCCTCCTCACCCCCTCCGGGGAGCTGTTTTTT; CDR3: CASSLLTPSGELFF
size: few; V: TRBV6-1; J: TRBJ2-6; D: .; DNA: TGTGCCAGCAAGGGGCCCTCTGGGGCCAACGTCCTGACTTTC; CDR3: CASKGPSGANVLTF
size: .; V: TRBV29-1; J: TRBJ1-2; D: TRBD1; DNA: TGCAGCGTTGAAGATCTCGGACAGGGTTTAGGTGGCTACACCTTC; CDR3: CSVEDLGQGLGGYTF
size: .; V: TRBV10-3; J: TRBJ2-3; D: TRBD2; DNA: TGTGCCACCGGGGGGGAAGATACGCAGTATTTT; CDR3: CATGGEDTQYF
size: few; V: TRBV20-1; J: TRBJ2-7; D: TRBD1; DNA: TGCAGTGCTTGCCGACAGGGCCGAACCTACGAGCAGTACTTC; CDR3: CSACRQGRTYEQYF
size: .; V: TRBV11-2; J: TRBJ2-7; D: .; DNA: TGTGCCAGCAGCTTAGATCGCGCAGTCCAGTACTTC; CDR3: CASSLDRAVQYF
size: many; V: TRBV20-1; J: TRBJ2-5; D: .; DNA: TGCAGTGCAACCTTTCAAGAGACCCAGTACTTC; CDR3: CSATFQETQYF
size: many; V: TRBV29-1; J: TRBJ2-7; D: .; DNA: TGCAGCGTTGAGAGGGTAGGGCCCCACGAGCAGTACTTC; CDR3: CSVERVGPHEQYF
size: few; V: TRBV6-5; J: TRBJ1-1; D: .; DNA: TGTGCCAGCAGTTACGAGGCCAGGGTGGACACTGAAGCTTTCTTT; CDR3: CASSYEARVDTEAFF
size: few; V: TRBV5-1; J: TRBJ1-6; D: TRBD1; DNA: TGCGCCAGCAGACTGGGACAGAGCTCCTATAATTCACCCCTCCACTTT; CDR3: CASRLGQSSYNSPLHF